This TCR beta chain is from a study of blood T cell repertoires in COVID-19. Study background: Whether acute or convalescent, the COVID-19 samples came from the United States, Italy and Spain. The cDNA or gDNA used as material had been derived from T cells, B-cell-depleted T cells, or PBMCs.

The CDR3 consists of 17 residues. Germline V gene sequence: CDR1 MGHRA, CDR2 YSYEKL. The V end lost 1 base, the J end lost 6 bases, and 19 bases lay between the germline ends. The authors' processing: Amplification with reference gene primers provided the estimates of nucleated cell counts. TCRdb keeps only in-frame clones here, not all; method: immunoSEQ multiplex PCR. The V and J calls and the clone size are those of that table, but D and trimming were determined from the DNA. Among over 250,000 clones listed, 75% to 90% were seen once. The clonotype was recovered from a man aged 50-59 years with acute or convalescent COVID-19. V usage is TRBV4-1 and J usage is TRBJ2-1, with D possibly being TRBD2 (6 bases). The sample taken for sequencing was peripheral blood. The CDR3 region has the DNA TGCGCCAGCAGCCAAGGTACCGGGAGAACCGTGGTCAATGAGCAGTTCTTC. This gives the protein CASSQGTGRTVVNEQFF.